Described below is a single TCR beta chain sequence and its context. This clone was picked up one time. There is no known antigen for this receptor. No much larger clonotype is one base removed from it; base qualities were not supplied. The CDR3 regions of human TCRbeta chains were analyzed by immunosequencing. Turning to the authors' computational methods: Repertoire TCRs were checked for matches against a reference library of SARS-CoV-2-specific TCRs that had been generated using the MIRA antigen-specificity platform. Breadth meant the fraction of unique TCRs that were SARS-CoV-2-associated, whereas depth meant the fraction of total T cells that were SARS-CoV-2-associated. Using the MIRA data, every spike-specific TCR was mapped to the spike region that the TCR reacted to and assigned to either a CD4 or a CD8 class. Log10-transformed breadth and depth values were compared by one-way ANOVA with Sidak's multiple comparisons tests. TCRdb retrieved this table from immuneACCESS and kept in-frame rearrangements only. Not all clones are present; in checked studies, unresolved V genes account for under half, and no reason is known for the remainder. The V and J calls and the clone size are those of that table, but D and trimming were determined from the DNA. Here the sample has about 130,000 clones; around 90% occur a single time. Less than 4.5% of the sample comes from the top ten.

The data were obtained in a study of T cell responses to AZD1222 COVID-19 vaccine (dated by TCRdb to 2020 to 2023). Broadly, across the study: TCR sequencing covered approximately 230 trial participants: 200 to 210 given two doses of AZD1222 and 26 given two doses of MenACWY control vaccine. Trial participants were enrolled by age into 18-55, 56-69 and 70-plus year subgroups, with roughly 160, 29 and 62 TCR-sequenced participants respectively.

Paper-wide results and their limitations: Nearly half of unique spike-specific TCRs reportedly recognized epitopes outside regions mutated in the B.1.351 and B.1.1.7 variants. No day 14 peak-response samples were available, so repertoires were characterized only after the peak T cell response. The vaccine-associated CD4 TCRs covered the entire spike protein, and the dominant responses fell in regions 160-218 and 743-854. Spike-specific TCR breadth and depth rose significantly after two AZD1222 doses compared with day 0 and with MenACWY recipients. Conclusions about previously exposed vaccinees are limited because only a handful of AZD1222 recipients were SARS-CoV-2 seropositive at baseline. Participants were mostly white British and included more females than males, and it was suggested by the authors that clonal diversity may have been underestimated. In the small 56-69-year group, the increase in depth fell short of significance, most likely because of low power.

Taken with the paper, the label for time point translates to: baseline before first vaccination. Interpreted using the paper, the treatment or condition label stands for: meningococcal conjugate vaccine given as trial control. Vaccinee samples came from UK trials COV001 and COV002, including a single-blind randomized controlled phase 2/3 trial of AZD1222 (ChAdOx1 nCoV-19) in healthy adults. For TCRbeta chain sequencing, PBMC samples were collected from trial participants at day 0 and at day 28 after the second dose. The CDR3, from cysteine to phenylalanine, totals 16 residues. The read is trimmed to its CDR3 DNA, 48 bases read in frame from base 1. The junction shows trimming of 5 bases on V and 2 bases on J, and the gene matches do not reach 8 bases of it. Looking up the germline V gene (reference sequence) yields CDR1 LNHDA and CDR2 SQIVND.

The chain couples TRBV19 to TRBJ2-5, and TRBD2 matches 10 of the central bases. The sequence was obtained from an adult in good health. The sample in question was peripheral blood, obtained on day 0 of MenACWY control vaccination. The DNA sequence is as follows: TGTGCCAGTAGTTTTGGACTAGCGGTCCAACAAGAGACCCAGTACTTC. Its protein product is CASSFGLAVQQETQYF.